The 15 T cell receptor beta chains given below trace back to one sample, sequenced in a study of blood T cell repertoires in COVID-19. Repertoires were generated with immunoSEQ multiplex PCR, while TCRdb's copy carries only in-frame clones and drops some. The sample includes 150,000 to 200,000 clones, about 85% of them seen just once. Sequenced input: peripheral blood. The receptors here all came from an elderly woman with acute or convalescent COVID-19.

The chain combines TRBV7-6 with TRBJ2-3; 7 bases line up with TRBD2. The V gene end was trimmed by 0 bases and the J gene end by 2 bases; junction bases not matched to a gene: 8. CDR1 SGHVS and CDR2 FNYEAQ come from the germline V gene. CDR3 length: 17 residues. As DNA, the CDR3 is TGTGCCAGCAGCTTAGCGTACGGCGGGAGTCCCACAGATACGCAGTATTTT. Translated: CASSLAYGGSPTDTQYF.

The rearrangement uses TRBV6-2 or TRBV6-3 and TRBJ2-6; D might be TRBD1 (5 bases). Per the germline V gene, CDR1 is MNHEY and CDR2 is SVGEGT. This CDR3 comprises 16 residues. Trimming pared 5 bases from V and 12 bases from J, leaving 23 bases between. The DNA for the CDR3 is TGTGCCAGCAGTGCATCCTGGAGACAGCCCTTCTCCGTCCTGACTTTC. This encodes CASSASWRQPFSVLTF.

The CDR3 is CASSPLAGLSTDTQYF. The CDR3 DNA is TGTGCCAGCAGCCCCTTAGCGGGACTTAGCACAGATACGCAGTATTTT. This sequence joins TRBV11-3 and TRBJ2-3, with TRBD2 matching 8 bases. Germline V gene lookup returns CDR1 SGHNT and CDR2 YENEEA. The CDR3 sequence is 16 residues long. Trimming at V came to 5 bases and at J to 0 bases, leaving 7 bases not matched to a gene.

In its sample, this clone was seen once. The rearrangement joins TRBV7-2 to TRBJ2-5; TRBD2 is a possible D gene (5 bases). Germline loops: CDR1 SGHTA, CDR2 FQGNSA. Trimming cost V 2 bases and J 4 bases, with 20 bases left between them. The CDR3 totals 17 residues. CDR3 region: CASSLSGSNPPPETQYF. DNA for the CDR3: TGTGCCAGCAGCTTAAGTGGGAGTAACCCCCCCCCAGAGACCCAGTACTTC.

The chain is built from TRBV6-6 and TRBJ1-1; D is perhaps TRBD1 (5 bases). The V end lost 5 bases, the J end lost 5 bases, and 15 bases lay between the germline ends. The CDR3 has 14 residues. The germline V gene encodes CDR1 MNHNY and CDR2 SVGAGI (reference sequence). CDR3 sequence: CASSLGGGQTEAFF. The DNA for the CDR3 is TGTGCCAGCAGTCTCGGGGGAGGGCAAACTGAAGCTTTCTTT.

The CDR3 DNA reads TGTGCCAGCAGCTCTTACCGATTCCGTAAGGACTCTGAAGCTTTCTTT. Residues: CASSSYRFRKDSEAFF. The chain recombines TRBV5-6 with TRBJ1-1; D not certain. This CDR3 contains 16 residues. Germline loops: CDR1 SGHDT, CDR2 YYEEEE. V was shortened by 3 bases and J by 6 bases, with 21 bases between the two germline ends.

The rearrangement uses TRBV7-2 and TRBJ2-5, with 10 positions matching TRBD2. The CDR3 loop spans 15 amino acids. The ends lost 3 bases at V and 4 bases at J; junction bases unmatched: 5. The germline V gene encodes CDR1 SGHTA and CDR2 FQGNSA. The CDR3 here is CASSFSSGGGETQYF. The CDR3 DNA is TGTGCCAGCAGCTTCTCTAGCGGGGGAGGAGAGACCCAGTACTTC.

This chain links TRBV6-5 with TRBJ2-1; tentatively, D is TRBD2 (5 bases). CDR1 is MNHEY and CDR2 is SVGAGI in the germline V gene. Trimming pared 2 bases from V and 4 bases from J, leaving 12 bases between. The CDR3 has 15 residues. Here the CDR3 DNA reads TGTGCCAGCAGTTACCGCGCGGGTACTTACAATGAGCAGTTCTTC. The encoded protein is CASSYRAGTYNEQFF.

This sequence joins TRBV19 and TRBJ2-2, with a possible D match to TRBD1 (6 bases). Trimming took 0 bases from V and 1 from J, leaving 9 bases between them. The CDR3 is made up of 16 amino acids. CDR1 LNHDA and CDR2 SQIVND come from the germline V gene (reference sequence). The CDR3 DNA reads as TGTGCCAGTAGTATAGAGGGGGCGGTGAACACCGGGGAGCTGTTTTTT. This codes for CASSIEGAVNTGELFF.

The J gene is TRBJ1-6, the V gene TRBV5-4; D uncertain. CDR1 SGHNT and CDR2 YYREEE come from the germline V gene (reference sequence). The CDR3 contains 15 residues. Trimming removed 4 bases at V and 0 bases at J, with 8 bases between. CDR3 coding DNA: TGTGCCAGCAGCCCCTATAGCTCCTATAATTCACCCCTCCACTTT. Its translation is CASSPYSSYNSPLHF.

The gene calls are TRBV20-1 and TRBJ1-6, with a tentative D call TRBD1 (5 bases). With 3 bases removed from V and 9 bases from J, the gap between germline ends came to 12 bases. CDR1 is DFQATT and CDR2 is SNEGSKA in the germline V gene (reference sequence). CDR3 length equals 13 residues. The CDR3 protein is CSASGAGRSPLHF. The CDR3 DNA is TGCAGTGCTAGTGGGGCAGGGCGTTCACCCCTCCACTTT.

The chain joins TRBV5-1 to TRBJ1-1; maybe TRBD1 (6 bases). The CDR3 is 14 residues long. Germline assignment: CDR1 SGHRS and CDR2 YFSETQ. Trimming removed 7 bases at V and 1 base at J, with 14 bases between. The CDR3, as DNA: TGCGCCAGCTATGCCGGACAGACGAACACTGAAGCTTTCTTT. It translates to CASYAGQTNTEAFF. Full variable domain (rest looked up from reference TRBV5-1 and TRBJ1-1): KAGVTQTPRYLIKTRGQQVTLSCSPISGHRSVSWYQQTPGQGLQFLFEYFSETQRNKGNFPGRFSGRQFSNSRSEMNVSTLELGDSALYLCASYAGQTNTEAFFGQGTRLTVV.

This chain joins TRBV24-1 and TRBJ1-5, with D unclear. Germline CDR1 reads KGHDR; CDR2 reads SFDVKD. This CDR3 comprises 14 residues. V gave up 3 bases and J gave up 6 bases, with 11 bases separating them. The CDR3 here is CATSDHGIGQPQHF. The CDR3 DNA is TGTGCCACCAGTGATCACGGGATTGGTCAGCCCCAGCATTTT.

The table lists this clone with a count of one. The chain couples TRBV2 to TRBJ2-1; TRBD2 matches at 12 bases. CDR3 size: 15 residues. J was trimmed by 9 bases and V by 4 bases; bases with no gene match: 7. CDR1 is SNHLY and CDR2 is FYNNEI in the germline V gene. The CDR3, as DNA: TGTGCCAGCAGTGTGACTAGCGGGAGTGGGGGTGAGCAGTTCTTC. Translated, it gives CASSVTSGSGGEQFF. Using reference TRBV2 and TRBJ2-1 for the parts outside the CDR3, the full variable domain is EPEVTQTPSHQVTQMGQEVILRCVPISNHLYFYWYRQILGQKVEFLVSFYNNEISEKSEIFDDQFSVERPDGSNFTLKIRSTKLEDSAMYFCASSVTSGSGGEQFFGPGTRLTVL.

The rearrangement uses TRBV3-1 (or the pseudogene TRBV3-2) and TRBJ1-5; TRBD1 might be the D (5 bases). This CDR3 contains 13 residues. V dropped 1 base and J dropped 7 bases, with 8 bases sitting between them. Germline loops: CDR1 LGHDT, CDR2 YNNKEL (reference sequence). CDR3 DNA sequence: TGTGCCAGCAGCCAAGGACAGTCCCAGCCCCAGCATTTT. It specifies CASSQGQSQPQHF.